The 22 T cell receptor beta chains presented below share a single source sample, sequenced in a study of shared clonotypes between healthy human individuals. Only in-frame clones appear in the TCRdb table, and some are missing; sequencing was by immunoSEQ multiplex PCR. The sample shows approximately 500,000 clones, almost 80% of them seen only once. The sequenced material came from PBMCs. The receptors were sampled from a woman in her thirties or forties in good health. Some clones in this sample may be carry-over from other donors' samples.

The rearrangement links TRBV7-9 to TRBJ2-5; possibly TRBD1 for D (5 bases). CDR1 and CDR2 (germline): SEHNR, FQNEAQ (reference sequence). Trimming stripped 5 bases from V and 5 bases from J, with 15 bases between. This CDR3 is 14 amino acids long. CDR3 bases: TGTGCCAGCAGCCCACGGACATTCCGGGAGACCCAGTACTTC. Encoded protein: CASSPRTFRETQYF.

The CDR3 DNA is TGTGCCAGCAGCTCCACGGGCGCCTCGGAGACCCAGTACTTC. This sequence encodes CASSSTGASETQYF. The genes are TRBV11-3 and TRBJ2-5; D is ambiguous. The ends were cut back, 4 bases at V and 5 bases at J, with 14 bases in the middle. The CDR3 is 14 amino acids. Germline CDR1 and CDR2: SGHNT and YENEEA.

The J gene is TRBJ2-7, the V gene TRBV18, with 12 nucleotides matching TRBD1. The CDR3 spans 15 residues. J gave up 3 bases and V 3 bases, and 3 bases lay outside the gene matches. From germline, CDR1 is KGHSH and CDR2 LQKENI. CDR3 region: CASSPGTGGIYEQYF. The CDR3 DNA reads TGTGCCAGCTCACCCGGGACAGGGGGCATCTACGAGCAGTACTTC.

V gene TRBV5-4 combines with J gene TRBJ1-2, with D unresolved. Germline assignment: CDR1 SGHNT and CDR2 YYREEE (reference sequence). Trimming left V 0 bases short and J 7 bases short, with 10 bases between. The CDR3 runs to 13 residues. CDR3 DNA: TGTGCCAGCAGCTTGGCCACGGGCGCTGGCTACACCTTC. It codes for CASSLATGAGYTF.

The chain combines TRBV4-1 with TRBJ1-2; TRBD1 might be the D (5 bases). Germline V gene data show CDR1 as MGHRA and CDR2 as YSYEKL. The CDR3 is 15 residues long. V gave up 4 bases and J gave up 3 bases, with 15 bases separating them. In nucleotides, the CDR3 is TGCGCCAGCAGCCTAGGGACGGCGGAGCACTATGGCTACACCTTC. This gives the protein CASSLGTAEHYGYTF.

The chain carries TRBV21-1 and TRBJ2-2. TRBV21-1 is shown as a pseudogene. The CDR3 has 15 amino acids. The CDR3 DNA reads as TGTGCCAGCAGCAAAGGGGGATGGAACACCGGGGAGCTGTTTTTT. It translates to CASSKGGWNTGELFF.

The V gene is TRBV9, the J gene TRBJ2-5; 10 bases map to TRBD1. CDR1 and CDR2 from the germline V gene are SGDLS and YYNGEE. The CDR3 consists of 16 residues. V was clipped by 3 bases and J by 2 bases; unmatched bases: 7. This CDR3 reads CASSEPTGGLQETQYF. In DNA form, the CDR3 reads TGTGCCAGCAGCGAGCCGACAGGGGGCTTGCAAGAGACCCAGTACTTC.

The genes are TRBV28 and TRBJ1-1; 9 nucleotides match TRBD1. The CDR3 is 15 amino acids. The V gene's germline CDR1 is MDHEN and CDR2 SYDVKM. The V segment lost 5 bases and the J segment 0 bases; nucleotides outside the gene matches: 4. The CDR3 reads CASSTTGGMNTEAFF. The CDR3, as DNA: TGTGCCAGCAGTACGACAGGGGGTATGAACACTGAAGCTTTCTTT.

The rearrangement links TRBV7-6 to TRBJ1-1; no firm D call. The CDR3 extends over 13 amino acids. Trimming took 3 bases from V and 0 from J, leaving 5 bases between them. Germline values: CDR1 SGHVS, CDR2 FNYEAQ. DNA for the CDR3: TGTGCCAGCAGCTTCGACTTGAACACTGAAGCTTTCTTT. Amino acid sequence: CASSFDLNTEAFF.

This chain connects TRBV6-5 to TRBJ1-5; maybe TRBD1 (5 bases). V was pared by 6 bases and J by 6 bases, with 15 bases between. Germline CDR1 MNHEY, CDR2 SVGAGI. CDR3 length: 14 residues. In nucleotides, the CDR3 is TGTGCCAGCAGCCGGGGGGGGTTTGGTCAGCCCCAGCATTTT. This codes for CASSRGGFGQPQHF.

This clone was seen once. The chain is built from TRBV28 and TRBJ2-3, with D possibly being TRBD2 (5 bases). Trimming removed 4 bases from V and 1 base from J, with 15 bases in between. The CDR3 is 16 residues long. In germline, CDR1 is MDHEN, CDR2 SYDVKM. The DNA of the CDR3 is TGTGCCAGCAGTTCTCCCTCGGGGTCGCGCACAGATACGCAGTATTTT. Translation gives CASSSPSGSRTDTQYF.

The V call is TRBV5-5, the J call TRBJ2-7; 7 bases match TRBD2. With 6 bases clipped from V and 2 bases from J, the junction kept 14 bases outside the gene matches. This CDR3 is built from 16 residues. Germline V lookup: CDR1 SGHKS, CDR2 YYEKEE (reference sequence). Here the CDR3 reads CASTLTFGRVTYEQYF. In DNA form, the CDR3 reads TGTGCCAGCACCCTCACCTTTGGGAGGGTTACCTACGAGCAGTACTTC. The full variable domain, rest sourced from reference TRBV5-5 and TRBJ2-7, is DAGVTQSPTHLIKTRGQQVTLRCSPISGHKSVSWYQQVLGQGPQFIFQYYEKEERGRGNFPDRFSARQFPNYSSELNVNALLLGDSALYLCASTLTFGRVTYEQYFGPGTRLTVT.

The table lists this clone with a count of one. The V and J genes are TRBV7-3 and TRBJ2-3; D is unresolved. The CDR3 consists of 13 residues. V was shortened by 4 bases and J by 6 bases, with 11 bases between the two germline ends. Per germline, CDR1 SGHTA and CDR2 FQGTGA. This CDR3 is CASSYSPGDTQYF. The CDR3 region has the DNA TGTGCCAGCAGCTACAGCCCGGGTGATACGCAGTATTTT.

In this sample, this clone turned up once. This chain uses TRBV7-9 with TRBJ1-1, with 7 bases lining up with TRBD1. The CDR3 has 15 residues. V dropped 1 base and J dropped 2; count of bases not matched to a gene: 4. CDR1 is SEHNR and CDR2 is FQNEAQ in the germline V gene (reference sequence). The CDR3 is CASSLDRDSNTEAFF. CDR3 nucleotides: TGTGCCAGCAGCTTAGATCGGGACAGCAACACTGAAGCTTTCTTT.

The V and J genes are TRBV30 and TRBJ2-1; the D is unclear. Trimming left V 2 bases short and J 4 bases short, with 12 bases between. CDR3 length: 14 amino acids. Germline-derived CDR1 and CDR2 are GTSNPN and SVGIG (reference sequence). CDR3 bases: TGTGCCTGGAGTAGCTTTTCCCTGTACAATGAGCAGTTCTTC. It is translated as CAWSSFSLYNEQFF.

The chain uses TRBV28 and TRBJ2-3; 7 bases match TRBD2. V was clipped by 7 bases and J by 1 base; unmatched bases: 8. The CDR3 runs 15 residues. From germline, CDR1 is MDHEN and CDR2 SYDVKM. The chain's CDR3 is CASKMGRERTDTQYF. The CDR3 DNA sequence: TGTGCCAGCAAGATGGGGCGGGAGCGCACAGATACGCAGTATTTT.

The chain couples TRBV5-1 to TRBJ1-2, with D unresolved. Per the germline V gene, CDR1 is SGHRS and CDR2 is YFSETQ. The V end was cut by 0 bases, the J end by 8 bases, with 11 bases between. CDR3 length: 13 amino acids. The CDR3 region is CASSLGAGYGYTF. CDR3 in DNA: TGCGCCAGCAGCTTGGGGGCGGGGTACGGCTACACCTTC.

The chain carries TRBV28 and TRBJ2-1; D is perhaps TRBD2 (6 bases). Trimming stripped 7 bases from V and 8 bases from J, with 21 bases between. Germline CDR1 reads MDHEN; CDR2 reads SYDVKM. The CDR3 spans 15 residues. This CDR3 reads CASTYIIAGEDEQFF. The CDR3 region has the DNA TGTGCCAGCACCTACATTATAGCTGGGGAGGATGAGCAGTTCTTC. The full variable domain, its missing parts supplied by reference TRBV28 and TRBJ2-1, is DVKVTQSSRYLVKRTGEKVFLECVQDMDHENMFWYRQDPGLGLRLIYFSYDVKMKEKGDIPEGYSVSREKKERFSLILESASTNQTSMYLCASTYIIAGEDEQFFGPGTRLTVL.

This chain links TRBV6-5 with TRBJ1-2, with D possibly TRBD1 on 6 matching bases. This CDR3 is built from 13 residues. The germline V and J ends were trimmed by 10 bases and 2 bases, with 14 bases remaining between them. Germline assignment: CDR1 MNHEY and CDR2 SVGAGI. The CDR3 region is CATSTGQNYGYTF. The DNA of the CDR3 is TGTGCCACCTCGACAGGACAAAACTATGGCTACACCTTC.

The J gene is TRBJ1-1, the V gene TRBV7-9; no definite D call. V lost 4 bases, J lost 5 bases, and 20 bases lay in between. The CDR3 consists of 16 residues. Germline V gene lookup returns CDR1 SEHNR and CDR2 FQNEAQ (reference sequence). Here the CDR3 reads CASSSRFPGPGTEAFF. The CDR3 nucleotides read TGTGCCAGCAGCTCTAGGTTCCCCGGGCCCGGGACTGAAGCTTTCTTT.

The chain employs TRBV29-1 and TRBJ1-2, with TRBD1 matching 9 bases. This CDR3 contains 12 residues. With 4 bases clipped from V and 4 bases from J, the junction kept 1 base outside the gene matches. Germline loops: CDR1 SQVTM, CDR2 ANQGSEA. CDR3 sequence: CSVGTGAYGYTF. The CDR3 nucleotides read TGCAGCGTTGGGACAGGGGCCTATGGCTACACCTTC.

The V call is TRBV7-2, the J call TRBJ2-1; D not certain. The CDR3 extends over 11 amino acids. CDR1 SGHTA and CDR2 FQGNSA come from the germline V gene. Trimming pared 5 bases from V and 12 bases from J, leaving 11 bases between. This CDR3 reads CASSPGPAQFF. In nucleotides, the CDR3 is TGTGCCAGCAGCCCCGGACCTGCGCAGTTCTTC.